This TCR beta chain was identified during a study of shared clonotypes between healthy human individuals. Germline V gene data show CDR1 as ENHRY and CDR2 as SYGVKD. The V end was cut by 5 bases, the J end by 6 bases, with 11 bases between. CDR3 length: 13 amino acids. TCRdb keeps only in-frame clones here, not all; method: immunoSEQ multiplex PCR. The data show around 2.1 million clones, approximately 96% seen once. This clonotype was sampled from a man aged 18 to 30 in good health. Sequences were obtained from naive CD4+ T cells sorted from blood. Subset noted: CD45RA+ positively selected. V gene TRBV10-3 combines with J gene TRBJ1-5; D is ambiguous. This chain's CDR3 is CAISPEEVQPQHF. The CDR3 DNA reads TGTGCCATCAGTCCCGAGGAGGTTCAGCCCCAGCATTTT.